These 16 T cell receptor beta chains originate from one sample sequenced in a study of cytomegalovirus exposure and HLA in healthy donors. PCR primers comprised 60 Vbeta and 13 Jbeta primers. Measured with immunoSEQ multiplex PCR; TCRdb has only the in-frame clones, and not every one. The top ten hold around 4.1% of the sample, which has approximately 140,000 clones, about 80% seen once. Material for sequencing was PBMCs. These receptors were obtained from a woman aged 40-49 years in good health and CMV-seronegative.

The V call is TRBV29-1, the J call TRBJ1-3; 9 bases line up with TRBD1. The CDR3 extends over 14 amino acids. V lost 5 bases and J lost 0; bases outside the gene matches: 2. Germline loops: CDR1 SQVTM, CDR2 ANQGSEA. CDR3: CSVTTGGSGNTIYF. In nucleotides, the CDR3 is TGCAGCGTTACGACAGGGGGCTCTGGAAACACCATATATTTT.

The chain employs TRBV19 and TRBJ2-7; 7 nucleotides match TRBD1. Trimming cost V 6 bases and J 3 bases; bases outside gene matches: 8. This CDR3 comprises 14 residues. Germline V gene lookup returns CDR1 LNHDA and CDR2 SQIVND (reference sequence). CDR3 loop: CASRPPGQSYEQYF. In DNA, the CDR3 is TGTGCCAGTAGACCACCGGGACAGAGCTACGAGCAGTACTTC. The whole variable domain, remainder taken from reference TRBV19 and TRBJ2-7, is DGGITQSPKYLFRKEGQNVTLSCEQNLNHDAMYWYRQDPGQGLRLIYYSQIVNDFQKGDIAEGYSVSREKKESFPLTVTSAQKNPTAFYLCASRPPGQSYEQYFGPGTRLTVT.

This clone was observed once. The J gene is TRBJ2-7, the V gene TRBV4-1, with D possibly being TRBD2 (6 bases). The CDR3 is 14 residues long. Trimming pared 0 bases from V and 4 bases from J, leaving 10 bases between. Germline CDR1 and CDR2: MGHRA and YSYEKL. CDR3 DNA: TGCGCCAGCAGCCAAGATAGGCTAGCGTACGAGCAGTACTTC. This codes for CASSQDRLAYEQYF.

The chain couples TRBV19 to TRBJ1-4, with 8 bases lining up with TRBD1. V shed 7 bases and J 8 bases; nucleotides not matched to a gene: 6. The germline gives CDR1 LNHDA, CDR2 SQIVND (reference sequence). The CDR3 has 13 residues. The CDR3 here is CASNDRGGEKLFF. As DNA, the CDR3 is TGTGCCAGTAATGACAGGGGCGGGGAAAAACTGTTTTTT.

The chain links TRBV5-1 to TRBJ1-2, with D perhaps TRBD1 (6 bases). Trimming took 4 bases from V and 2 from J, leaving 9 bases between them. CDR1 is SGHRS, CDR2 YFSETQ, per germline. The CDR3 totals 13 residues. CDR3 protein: CASSPGTNYGYTF. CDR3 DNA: TGCGCCAGCAGCCCTGGGACAAACTATGGCTACACCTTC.

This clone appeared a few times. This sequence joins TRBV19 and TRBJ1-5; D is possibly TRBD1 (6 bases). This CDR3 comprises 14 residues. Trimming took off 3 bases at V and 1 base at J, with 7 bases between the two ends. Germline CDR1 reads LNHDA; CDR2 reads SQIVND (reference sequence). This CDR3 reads CASSIRGSNQPQHF. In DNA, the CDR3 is TGTGCCAGTAGTATTAGGGGGAGCAATCAGCCCCAGCATTTT.

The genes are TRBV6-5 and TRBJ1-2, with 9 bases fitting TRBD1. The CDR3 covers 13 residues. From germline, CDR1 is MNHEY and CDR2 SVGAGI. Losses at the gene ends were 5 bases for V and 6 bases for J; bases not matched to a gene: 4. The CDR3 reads CASSTGTGNGYTF. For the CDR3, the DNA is TGTGCCAGCAGTACCGGGACAGGGAATGGCTACACCTTC.

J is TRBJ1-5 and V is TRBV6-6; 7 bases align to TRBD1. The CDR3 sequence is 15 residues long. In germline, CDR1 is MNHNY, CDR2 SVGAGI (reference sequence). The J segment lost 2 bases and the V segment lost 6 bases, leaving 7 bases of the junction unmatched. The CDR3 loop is CASRKGAEGNQPQHF. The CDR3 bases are TGTGCCAGCAGAAAGGGGGCGGAGGGCAATCAGCCCCAGCATTTT.

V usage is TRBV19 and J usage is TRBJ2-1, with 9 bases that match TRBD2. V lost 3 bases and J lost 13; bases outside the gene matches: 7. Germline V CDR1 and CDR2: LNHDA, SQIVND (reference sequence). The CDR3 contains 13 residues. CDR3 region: CASSIGAGGVQFF. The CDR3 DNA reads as TGTGCCAGTAGTATCGGAGCGGGAGGCGTCCAGTTCTTC.

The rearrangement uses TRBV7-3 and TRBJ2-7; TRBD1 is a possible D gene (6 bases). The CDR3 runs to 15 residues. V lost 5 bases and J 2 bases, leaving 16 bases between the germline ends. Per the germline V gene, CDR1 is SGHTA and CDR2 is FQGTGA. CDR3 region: CASSEGGTRAYEQYF. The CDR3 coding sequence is TGTGCCAGCAGCGAGGGTGGGACAAGGGCCTACGAGCAGTACTTC.

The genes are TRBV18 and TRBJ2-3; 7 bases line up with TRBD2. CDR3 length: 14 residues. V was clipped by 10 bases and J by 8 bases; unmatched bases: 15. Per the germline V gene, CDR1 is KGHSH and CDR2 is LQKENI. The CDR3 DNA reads TGTGCCACCAGCCTGAGCGGGATCCGGGGTACGCAGTATTTT. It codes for CATSLSGIRGTQYF.

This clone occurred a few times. CDR3 in amino acids: CASTLGASGQETQYF. The CDR3 nucleotides read TGTGCCAGCACCCTAGGGGCTAGCGGACAAGAGACCCAGTACTTC. V is TRBV7-9 and J is TRBJ2-5, with TRBD2 matching over 7 bases. The V and J ends lost 7 bases and 2 bases, in that order; junction bases with no gene match: 10. Germline CDR1 and CDR2: SEHNR and FQNEAQ (reference sequence). This CDR3 contains 15 residues.

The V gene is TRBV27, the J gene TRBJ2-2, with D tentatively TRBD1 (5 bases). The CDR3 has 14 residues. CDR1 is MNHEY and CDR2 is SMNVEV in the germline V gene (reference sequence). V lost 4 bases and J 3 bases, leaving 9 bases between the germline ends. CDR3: CASSWARDTGELFF. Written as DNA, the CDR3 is TGTGCCAGCAGTTGGGCCAGGGACACCGGGGAGCTGTTTTTT.

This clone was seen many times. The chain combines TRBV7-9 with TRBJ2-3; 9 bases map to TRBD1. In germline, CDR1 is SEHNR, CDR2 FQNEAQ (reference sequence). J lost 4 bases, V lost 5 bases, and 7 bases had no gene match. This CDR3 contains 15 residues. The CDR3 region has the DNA TGTGCCAGCAGCCACCGGGACAGGGAACCAGATACGCAGTATTTT. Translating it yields CASSHRDREPDTQYF.

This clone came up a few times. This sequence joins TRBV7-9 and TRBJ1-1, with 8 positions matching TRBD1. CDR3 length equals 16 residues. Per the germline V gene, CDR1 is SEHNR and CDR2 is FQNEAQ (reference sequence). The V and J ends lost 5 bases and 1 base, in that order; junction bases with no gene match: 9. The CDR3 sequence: CASSLGRTGTNTEAFF. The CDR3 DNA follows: TGTGCCAGCAGCCTAGGGAGGACAGGGACGAACACTGAAGCTTTCTTT.

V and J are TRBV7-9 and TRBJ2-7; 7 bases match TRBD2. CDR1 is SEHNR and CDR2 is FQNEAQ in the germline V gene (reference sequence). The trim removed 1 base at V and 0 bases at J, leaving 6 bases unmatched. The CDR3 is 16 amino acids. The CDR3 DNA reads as TGTGCCAGCAGCTTAGGCCCTACTAGCGTCTCCTACGAGCAGTACTTC. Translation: CASSLGPTSVSYEQYF.